This entry describes one TCR beta chain. Its antigen is not identified. With V trimmed by 6 bases and J by 1 base, 11 bases remained unmatched. Germline CDR1 and CDR2: DFQATT and SNEGSKA (reference sequence). The CDR3 is made up of 16 amino acids. This sample was included in a study of T-cell reconstitution after alpha-beta-depleted transplantation in children. Study-level points and caveats: Recipient T cells and thymic progenitors that survived gave rise to the high TCRbeta diversity observed at day 60 in some patients. About two months after transplant, alpha-beta T cells reportedly came from several hundred expanded graft clones. Among T cells one year after transplant, newly produced cells accounted for most counts and diversity.

Preparation of the TCRbeta library involved a method that used unique molecular identifiers. TCRdb used MiXCR to reprocess the PCR reads, holding one entry per CDR3 protein. Of fewer than 150,000 distinct CDR3 sequences detected, roughly 10% appear once; the ten largest clones hold nearly 25%. The material was PBMCs, mostly from graft donor cells, obtained 180 days after TCRalphabeta/CD19-depleted stem cell transplant. The chain combines TRBV20-1 with TRBJ1-5; 8 nucleotides align to TRBD1. The sequence was collected from a girl under three years old who had a stem cell transplant for combined immunodeficiency, so the T cells may come from the graft donor. For the CDR3, the DNA is TGCAGTGCCTTTCGCAGGGGGCGCGGCAGCAATCAGCCCCAGCATTTT. This encodes CSAFRRGRGSNQPQHF.